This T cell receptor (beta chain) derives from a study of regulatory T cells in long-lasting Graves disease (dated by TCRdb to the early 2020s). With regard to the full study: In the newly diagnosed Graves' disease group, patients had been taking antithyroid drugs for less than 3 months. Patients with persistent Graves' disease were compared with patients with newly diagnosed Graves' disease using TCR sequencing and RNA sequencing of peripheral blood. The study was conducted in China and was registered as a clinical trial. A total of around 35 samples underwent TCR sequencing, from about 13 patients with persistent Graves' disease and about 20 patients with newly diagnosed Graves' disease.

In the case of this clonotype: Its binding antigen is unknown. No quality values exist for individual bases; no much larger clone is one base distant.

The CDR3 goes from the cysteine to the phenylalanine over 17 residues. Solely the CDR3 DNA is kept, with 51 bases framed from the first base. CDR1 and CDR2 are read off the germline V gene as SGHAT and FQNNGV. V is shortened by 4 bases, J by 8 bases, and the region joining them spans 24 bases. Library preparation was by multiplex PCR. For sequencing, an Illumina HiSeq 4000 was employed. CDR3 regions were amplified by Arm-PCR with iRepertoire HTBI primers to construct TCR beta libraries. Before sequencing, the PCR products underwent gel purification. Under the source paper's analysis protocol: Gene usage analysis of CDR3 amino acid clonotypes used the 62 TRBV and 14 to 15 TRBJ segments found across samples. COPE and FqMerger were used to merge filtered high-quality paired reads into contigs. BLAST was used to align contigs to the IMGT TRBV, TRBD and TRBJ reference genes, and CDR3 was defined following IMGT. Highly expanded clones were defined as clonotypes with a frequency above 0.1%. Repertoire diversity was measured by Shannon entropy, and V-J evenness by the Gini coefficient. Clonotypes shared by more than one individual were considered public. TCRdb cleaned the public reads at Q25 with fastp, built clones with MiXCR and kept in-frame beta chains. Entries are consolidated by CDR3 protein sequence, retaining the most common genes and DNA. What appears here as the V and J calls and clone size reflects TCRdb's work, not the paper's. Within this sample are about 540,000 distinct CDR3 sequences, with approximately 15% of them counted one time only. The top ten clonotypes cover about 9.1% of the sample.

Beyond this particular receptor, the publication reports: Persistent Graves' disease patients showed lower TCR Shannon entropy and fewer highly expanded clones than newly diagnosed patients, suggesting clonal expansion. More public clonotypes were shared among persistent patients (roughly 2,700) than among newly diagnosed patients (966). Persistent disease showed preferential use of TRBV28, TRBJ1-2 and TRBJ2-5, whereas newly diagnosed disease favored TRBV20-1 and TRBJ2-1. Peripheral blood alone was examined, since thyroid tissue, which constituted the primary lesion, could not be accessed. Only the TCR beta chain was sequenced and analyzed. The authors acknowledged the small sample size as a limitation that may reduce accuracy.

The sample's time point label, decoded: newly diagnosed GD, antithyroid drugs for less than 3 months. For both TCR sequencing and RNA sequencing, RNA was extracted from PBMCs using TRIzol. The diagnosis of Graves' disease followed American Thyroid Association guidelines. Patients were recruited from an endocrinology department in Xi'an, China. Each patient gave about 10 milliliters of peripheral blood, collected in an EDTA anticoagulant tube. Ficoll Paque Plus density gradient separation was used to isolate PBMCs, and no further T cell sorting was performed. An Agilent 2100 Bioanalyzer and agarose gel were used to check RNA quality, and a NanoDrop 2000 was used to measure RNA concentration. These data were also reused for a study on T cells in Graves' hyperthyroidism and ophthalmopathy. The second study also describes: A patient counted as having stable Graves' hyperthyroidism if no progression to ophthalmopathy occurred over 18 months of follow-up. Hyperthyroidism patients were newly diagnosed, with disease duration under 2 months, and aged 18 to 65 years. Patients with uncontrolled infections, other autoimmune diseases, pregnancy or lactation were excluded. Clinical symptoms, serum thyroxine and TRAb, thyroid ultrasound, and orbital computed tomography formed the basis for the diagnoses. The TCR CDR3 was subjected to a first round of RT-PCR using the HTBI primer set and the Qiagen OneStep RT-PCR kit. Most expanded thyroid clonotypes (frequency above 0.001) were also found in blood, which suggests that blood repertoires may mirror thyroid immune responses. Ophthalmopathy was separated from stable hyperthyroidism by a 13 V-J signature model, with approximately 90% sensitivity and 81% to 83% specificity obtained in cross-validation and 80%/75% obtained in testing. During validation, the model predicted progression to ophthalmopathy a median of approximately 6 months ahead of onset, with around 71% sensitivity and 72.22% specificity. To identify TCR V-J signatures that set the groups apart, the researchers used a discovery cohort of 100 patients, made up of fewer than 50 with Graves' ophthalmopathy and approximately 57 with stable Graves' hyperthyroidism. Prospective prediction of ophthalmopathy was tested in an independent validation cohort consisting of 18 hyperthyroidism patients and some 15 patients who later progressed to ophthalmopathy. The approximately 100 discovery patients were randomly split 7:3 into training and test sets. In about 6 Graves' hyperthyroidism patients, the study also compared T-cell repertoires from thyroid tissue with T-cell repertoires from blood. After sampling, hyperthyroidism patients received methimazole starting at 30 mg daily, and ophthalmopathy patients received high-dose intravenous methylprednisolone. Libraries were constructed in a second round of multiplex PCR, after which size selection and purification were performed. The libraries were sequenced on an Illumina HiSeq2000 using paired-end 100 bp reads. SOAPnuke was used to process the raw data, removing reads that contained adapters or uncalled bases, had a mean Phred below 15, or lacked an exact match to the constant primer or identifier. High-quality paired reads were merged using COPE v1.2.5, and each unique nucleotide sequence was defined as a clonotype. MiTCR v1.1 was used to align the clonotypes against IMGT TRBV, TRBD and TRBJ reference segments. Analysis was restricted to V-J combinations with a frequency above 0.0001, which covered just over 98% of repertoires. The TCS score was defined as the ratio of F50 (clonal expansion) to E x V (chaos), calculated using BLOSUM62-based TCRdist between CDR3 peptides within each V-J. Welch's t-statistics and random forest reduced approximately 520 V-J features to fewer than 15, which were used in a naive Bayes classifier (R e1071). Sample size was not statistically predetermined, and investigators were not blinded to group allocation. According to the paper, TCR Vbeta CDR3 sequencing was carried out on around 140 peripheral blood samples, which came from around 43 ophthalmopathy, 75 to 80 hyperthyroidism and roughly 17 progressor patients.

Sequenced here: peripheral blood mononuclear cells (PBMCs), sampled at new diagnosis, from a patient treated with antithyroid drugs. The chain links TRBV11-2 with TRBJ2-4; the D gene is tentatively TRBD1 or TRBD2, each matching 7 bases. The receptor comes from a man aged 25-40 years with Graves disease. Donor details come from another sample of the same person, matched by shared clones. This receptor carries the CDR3 CASSSLGGGGRDDIQYF. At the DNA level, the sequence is TGTGCCAGCAGCTCCCTTGGAGGGGGCGGGAGAGATGACATTCAGTACTTC.